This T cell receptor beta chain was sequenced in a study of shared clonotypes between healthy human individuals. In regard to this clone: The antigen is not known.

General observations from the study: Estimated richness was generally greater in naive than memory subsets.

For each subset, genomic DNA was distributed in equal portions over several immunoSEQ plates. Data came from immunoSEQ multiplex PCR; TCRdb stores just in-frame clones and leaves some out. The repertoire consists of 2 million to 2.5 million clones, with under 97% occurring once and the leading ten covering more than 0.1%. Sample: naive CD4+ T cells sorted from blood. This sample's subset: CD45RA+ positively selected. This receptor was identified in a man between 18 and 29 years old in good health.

For the CDR3, the DNA is TGTGCCACCAGCAGAGATGGTCAGGGGGCTGATACGCAGTATTTT. Translated: CATSRDGQGADTQYF. The chain is built from TRBV15 and TRBJ2-3, with 8 bases matching TRBD1. Trimming took 0 bases from V and 6 from J; bases not matched to a gene: 5. The CDR3 covers 15 residues. Germline values: CDR1 LNHNV, CDR2 YYDKDF (reference sequence).